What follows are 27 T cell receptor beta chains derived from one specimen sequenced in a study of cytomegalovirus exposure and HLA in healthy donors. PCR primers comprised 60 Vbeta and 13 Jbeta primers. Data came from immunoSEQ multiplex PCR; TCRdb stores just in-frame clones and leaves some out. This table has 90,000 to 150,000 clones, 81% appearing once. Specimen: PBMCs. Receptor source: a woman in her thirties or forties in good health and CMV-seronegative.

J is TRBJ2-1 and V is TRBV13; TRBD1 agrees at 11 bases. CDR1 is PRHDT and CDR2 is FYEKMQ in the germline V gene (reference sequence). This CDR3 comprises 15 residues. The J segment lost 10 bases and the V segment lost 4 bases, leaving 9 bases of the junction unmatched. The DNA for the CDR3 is TGTGCCAGCAGCTCACCGGGACAGGGGGAGGAAGAGCAGTTCTTC. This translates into CASSSPGQGEEEQFF.

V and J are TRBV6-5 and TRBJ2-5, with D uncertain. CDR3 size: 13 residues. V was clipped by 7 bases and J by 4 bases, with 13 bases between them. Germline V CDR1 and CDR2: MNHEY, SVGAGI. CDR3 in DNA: TGTGCCAGCACCCTACCGGGTGGAGAGACCCAGTACTTC. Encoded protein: CASTLPGGETQYF.

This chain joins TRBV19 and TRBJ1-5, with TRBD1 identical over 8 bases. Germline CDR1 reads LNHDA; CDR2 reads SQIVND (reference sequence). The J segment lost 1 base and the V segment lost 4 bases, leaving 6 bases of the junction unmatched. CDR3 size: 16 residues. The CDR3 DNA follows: TGTGCCAGTAGTAAGACAGGGGATCGGAGCAATCAGCCCCAGCATTTT. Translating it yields CASSKTGDRSNQPQHF.

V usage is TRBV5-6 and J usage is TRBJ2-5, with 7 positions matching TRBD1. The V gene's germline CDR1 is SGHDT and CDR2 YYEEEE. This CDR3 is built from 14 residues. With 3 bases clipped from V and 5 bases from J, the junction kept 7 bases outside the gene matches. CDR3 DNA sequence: TGTGCCAGCAGCTCCGACAGGGCCGCGGAGACCCAGTACTTC. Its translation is CASSSDRAAETQYF. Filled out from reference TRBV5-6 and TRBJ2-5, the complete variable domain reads DAGVTQSPTHLIKTRGQQVTLRCSPKSGHDTVSWYQQALGQGPQFIFQYYEEEERQRGNFPDRFSGHQFPNYSSELNVNALLLGDSALYLCASSSDRAAETQYFGPGTRLLVL.

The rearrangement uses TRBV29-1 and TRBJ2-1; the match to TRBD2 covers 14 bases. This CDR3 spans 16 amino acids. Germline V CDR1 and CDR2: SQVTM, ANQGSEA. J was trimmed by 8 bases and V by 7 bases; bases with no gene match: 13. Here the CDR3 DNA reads TGCAGCGGCCGGCCTCGACTAGCGGGGGGGCCGGATGAGCAGTTCTTC. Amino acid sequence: CSGRPRLAGGPDEQFF.

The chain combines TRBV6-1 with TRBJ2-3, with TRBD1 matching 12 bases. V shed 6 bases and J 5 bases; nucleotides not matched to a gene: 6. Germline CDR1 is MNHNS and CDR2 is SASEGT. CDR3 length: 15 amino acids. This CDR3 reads CASRTGTGGRDTQYF. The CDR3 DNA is TGTGCCAGCAGAACCGGGACAGGGGGCAGAGATACGCAGTATTTT.

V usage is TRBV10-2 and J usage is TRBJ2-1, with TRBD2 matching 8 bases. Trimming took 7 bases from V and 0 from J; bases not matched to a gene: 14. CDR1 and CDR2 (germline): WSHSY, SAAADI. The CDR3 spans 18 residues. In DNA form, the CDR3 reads TGCGCCAGCAAGGGTACGGGGGGGCCCTTAAGCTCCTACAATGAGCAGTTCTTC. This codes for CASKGTGGPLSSYNEQFF.

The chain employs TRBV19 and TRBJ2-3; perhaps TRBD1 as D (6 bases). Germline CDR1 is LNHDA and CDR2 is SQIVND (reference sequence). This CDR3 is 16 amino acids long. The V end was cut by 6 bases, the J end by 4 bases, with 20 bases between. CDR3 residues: CASSPVGAGAPDTQYF. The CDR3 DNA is TGTGCCAGTAGCCCGGTGGGGGCAGGGGCGCCAGATACGCAGTATTTT.

The CDR3 DNA is TGTGCCAGCAGCCGCGGGGAATCCACTAGCACAGATACGCAGTATTTT. As protein: CASSRGESTSTDTQYF. The chain recombines TRBV7-2 with TRBJ2-3; the D gene is possibly TRBD2 (6 bases). CDR3 size: 16 residues. Trimming took off 5 bases at V and 0 bases at J, with 15 bases between the two ends. Germline V lookup: CDR1 SGHTA, CDR2 FQGNSA.

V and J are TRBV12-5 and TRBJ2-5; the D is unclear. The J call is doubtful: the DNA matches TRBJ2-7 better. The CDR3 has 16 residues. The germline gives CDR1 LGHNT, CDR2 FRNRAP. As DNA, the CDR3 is TGTGCTAGTGGTTTGGTCCGAATTGCAGGAACCTACGAGCAGTACTTC. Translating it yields CASGLVRIAGTYEQYF.

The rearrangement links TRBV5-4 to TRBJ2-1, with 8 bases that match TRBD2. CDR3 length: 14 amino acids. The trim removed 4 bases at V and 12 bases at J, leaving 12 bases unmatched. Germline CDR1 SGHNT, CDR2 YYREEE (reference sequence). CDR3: CASSSAGTSGVQFF. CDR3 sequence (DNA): TGTGCCAGCAGCAGCGCCGGGACTAGTGGTGTGCAGTTCTTC.

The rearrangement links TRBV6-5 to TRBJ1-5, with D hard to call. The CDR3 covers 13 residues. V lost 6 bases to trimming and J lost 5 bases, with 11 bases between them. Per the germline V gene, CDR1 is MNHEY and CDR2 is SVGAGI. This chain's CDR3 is CASSRGSHQPQHF. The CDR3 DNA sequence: TGTGCCAGCAGCCGAGGGTCCCATCAGCCCCAGCATTTT.

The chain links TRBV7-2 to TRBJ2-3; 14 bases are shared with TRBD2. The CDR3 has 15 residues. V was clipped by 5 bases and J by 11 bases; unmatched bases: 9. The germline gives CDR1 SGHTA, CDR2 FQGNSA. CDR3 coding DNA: TGTGCCAGCAGCCTGGGACTAGCGGGAGAAGTCAAGCAGTATTTT. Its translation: CASSLGLAGEVKQYF.

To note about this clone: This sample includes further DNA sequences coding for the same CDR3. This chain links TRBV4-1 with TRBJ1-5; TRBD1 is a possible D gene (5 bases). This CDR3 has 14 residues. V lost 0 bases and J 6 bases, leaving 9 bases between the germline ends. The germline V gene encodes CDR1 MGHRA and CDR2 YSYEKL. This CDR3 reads CASSQDAGGQPQHF. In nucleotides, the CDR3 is TGCGCCAGCAGCCAAGATGCGGGGGGTCAGCCCCAGCATTTT.

CDR3 in DNA: TGCGCCAGCAGCTTCTCACAGTCTAACTATGGCTACACCTTC. Protein product: CASSFSQSNYGYTF. The rearrangement joins TRBV5-1 to TRBJ1-2; no definite D call. The germline V and J ends were trimmed by 2 bases and 0 bases, with 8 bases remaining between them. Germline V gene sequence: CDR1 SGHRS, CDR2 YFSETQ. The CDR3 extends over 14 amino acids.

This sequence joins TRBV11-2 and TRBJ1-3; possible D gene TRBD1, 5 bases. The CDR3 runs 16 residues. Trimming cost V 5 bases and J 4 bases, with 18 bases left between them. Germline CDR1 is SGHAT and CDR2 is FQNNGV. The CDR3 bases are TGTGCCAGCAGCACGCTTAGGACAACCCTGGGAAACACCATATATTTT. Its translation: CASSTLRTTLGNTIYF. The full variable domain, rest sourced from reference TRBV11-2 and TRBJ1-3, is EAGVAQSPRYKIIEKRQSVAFWCNPISGHATLYWYQQILGQGPKLLIQFQNNGVVDDSQLPKDRFSAERLKGVDSTLKIQPAKLEDSAVYLCASSTLRTTLGNTIYFGEGSWLTVV.

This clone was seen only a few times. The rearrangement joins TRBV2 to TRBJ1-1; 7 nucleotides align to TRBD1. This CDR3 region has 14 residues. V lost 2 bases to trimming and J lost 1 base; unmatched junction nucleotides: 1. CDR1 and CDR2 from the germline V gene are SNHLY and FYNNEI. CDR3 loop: CASSERQGNTEAFF. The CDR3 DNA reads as TGTGCCAGCAGTGAACGACAGGGGAACACTGAAGCTTTCTTT.

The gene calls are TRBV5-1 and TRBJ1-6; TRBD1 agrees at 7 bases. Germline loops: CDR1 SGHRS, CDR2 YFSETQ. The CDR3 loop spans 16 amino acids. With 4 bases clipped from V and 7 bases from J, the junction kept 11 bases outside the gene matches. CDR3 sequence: CASSLQAGQRNSPLHF. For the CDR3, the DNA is TGCGCCAGCAGCCTCCAGGCGGGACAGCGGAATTCACCCCTCCACTTT.

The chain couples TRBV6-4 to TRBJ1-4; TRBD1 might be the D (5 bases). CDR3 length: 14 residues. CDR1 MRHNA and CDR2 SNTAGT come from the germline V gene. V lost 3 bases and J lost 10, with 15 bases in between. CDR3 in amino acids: CASSEINGQGKLFF. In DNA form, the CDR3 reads TGTGCCAGCAGTGAGATTAATGGGCAGGGAAAACTGTTTTTT.

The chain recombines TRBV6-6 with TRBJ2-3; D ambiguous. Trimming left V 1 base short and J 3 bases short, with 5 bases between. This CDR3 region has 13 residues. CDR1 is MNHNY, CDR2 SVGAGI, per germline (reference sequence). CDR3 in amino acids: CASSYWATDTQYF. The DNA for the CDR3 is TGTGCCAGCAGTTACTGGGCGACAGATACGCAGTATTTT.

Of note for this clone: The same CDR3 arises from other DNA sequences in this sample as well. Here the CDR3 DNA reads TGTGCCAGCAGCTTGGATAGCGGGGGATCTTACAATGAGCAGTTCTTC. The encoded protein is CASSLDSGGSYNEQFF. The chain is built from TRBV5-4 and TRBJ2-1; TRBD2 aligns across 9 bases. The V gene end was trimmed by 0 bases and the J gene end by 4 bases; junction bases not matched to a gene: 5. This CDR3 has 16 residues. Germline V gene lookup returns CDR1 SGHNT and CDR2 YYREEE (reference sequence).

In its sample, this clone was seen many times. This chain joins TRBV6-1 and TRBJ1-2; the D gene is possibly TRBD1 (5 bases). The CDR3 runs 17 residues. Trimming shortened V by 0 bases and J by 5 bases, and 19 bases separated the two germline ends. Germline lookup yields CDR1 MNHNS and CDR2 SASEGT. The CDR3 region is CASSEAGGAGLVYGYTF. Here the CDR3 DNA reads TGTGCCAGCAGTGAAGCGGGTGGGGCGGGGTTGGTGTATGGCTACACCTTC.

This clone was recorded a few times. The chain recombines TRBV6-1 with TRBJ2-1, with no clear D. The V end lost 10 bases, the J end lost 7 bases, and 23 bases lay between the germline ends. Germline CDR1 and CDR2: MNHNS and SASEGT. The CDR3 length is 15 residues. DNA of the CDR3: TGTGCCACCGCCGGATCGCACATATCGGGTAATGAGCAGTTCTTC. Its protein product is CATAGSHISGNEQFF.

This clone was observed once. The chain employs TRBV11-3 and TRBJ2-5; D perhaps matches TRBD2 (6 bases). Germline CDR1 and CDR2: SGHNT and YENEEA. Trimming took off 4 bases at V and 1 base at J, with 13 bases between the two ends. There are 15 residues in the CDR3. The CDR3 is CASSSRTTPQETQYF. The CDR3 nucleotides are TGTGCCAGCAGCTCCCGGACTACTCCCCAAGAGACCCAGTACTTC.

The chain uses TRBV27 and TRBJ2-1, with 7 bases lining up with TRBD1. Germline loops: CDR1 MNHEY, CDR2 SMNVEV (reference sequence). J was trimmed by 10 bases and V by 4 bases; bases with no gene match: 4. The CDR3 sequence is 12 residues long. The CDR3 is CASSYPGQEQFF. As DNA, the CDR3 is TGTGCCAGCAGTTACCCGGGACAGGAGCAGTTCTTC.

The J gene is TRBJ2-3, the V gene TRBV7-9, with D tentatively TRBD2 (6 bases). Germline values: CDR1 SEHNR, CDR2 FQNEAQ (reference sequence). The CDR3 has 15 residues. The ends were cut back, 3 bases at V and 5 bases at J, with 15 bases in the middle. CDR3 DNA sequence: TGTGCCAGCAGCTTGGGGACGCCGGGGGTAGATACGCAGTATTTT. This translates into CASSLGTPGVDTQYF.

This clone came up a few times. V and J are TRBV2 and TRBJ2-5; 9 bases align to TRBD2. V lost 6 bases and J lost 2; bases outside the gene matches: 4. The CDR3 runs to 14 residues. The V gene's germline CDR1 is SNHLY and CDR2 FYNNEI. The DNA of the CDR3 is TGTGCCAGCAGACCTCTAGCGGGACAAGAGACCCAGTACTTC. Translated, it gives CASRPLAGQETQYF.